The rows below give T cell receptor beta chains drawn from one sample of a study of vaccination and CD4 T cells after COVID-19. Via MiXCR, TCRdb re-called the PCR reads, giving one row per CDR3 protein. In the table there are 15,000 or so distinct CDR3 sequences, about 41% of which are singletons. For these TCRs, the target antigens are not known. Sequencing was carried out using CD4+ T cells from blood, cultured in vitro. Receptors were obtained from a human donor who had recovered from COVID-19. The CDR3 runs from the conserved cysteine through the conserved F or W. Each record gives: clone size, D gene, J gene, V gene, CDR3 DNA, CDR3 protein. D genes are given only for firm matches. Clone size is shown for a subset of rows, as once, few, many or a class of expanded clone.

few	TRBD1	TRBJ1-5	TRBV6-1	TGTGCCAGCAGTAAAGGACAGGGCAATCAGCCCCAGCATTTT	CASSKGQGNQPQHF
few	TRBD1	TRBJ1-2	TRBV5-1	TGCGCCAGCAGCTTTGCGGGACAGGTACCTTATGGCTACACCTTC	CASSFAGQVPYGYTF
few	TRBD2	TRBJ2-4	TRBV20-1	TGCAGTGCTAGCCGCTACGGCGGGACTAGCGGAGGACCCTCCAAAAACATTCAGTACTTC	CSASRYGGTSGGPSKNIQYF
few	-	TRBJ2-3	TRBV20-1	TGTAGTGCTAGTCCTAACACAGATACGCAGTATTTT	CSASPNTDTQYF
-	-	TRBJ2-7	TRBV10-3	TGTGCCATCAGTGAGGCCAGATACTACGAGCAGTACTTC	CAISEARYYEQYF
-	-	TRBJ2-2	TRBV12-3/TRBV12-4	TGTGCCAGCAGTTCCTCGCGCACCGGGGAGCTGTTTTTT	CASSSSRTGELFF
-	TRBD1	TRBJ1-2	TRBV5-1	TGCGCCAGCATTCCGCAGGGACAGGGTATTAGATATGGCTACACCTTC	CASIPQGQGIRYGYTF
-	-	TRBJ1-5	TRBV27	TGTGCCAGCAGTTTAGGGGAGCGTCAGCCCCAGCATTTT	CASSLGERQPQHF
few	-	TRBJ1-2	TRBV30	TGTGCCTGGAGACAGGGTTCAAGTGGCTACACCTTC	CAWRQGSSGYTF
-	-	TRBJ1-6	TRBV11-2	TGTGCCAGCAGCTTAGGTTCGGGAGGCTCACCCCTCCACTTT	CASSLGSGGSPLHF
-	TRBD1	TRBJ1-6	TRBV19	TGTGCCAGTAGCAAACAGGGGGGTAATTCACCCCTCCACTTT	CASSKQGGNSPLHF
-	TRBD1	TRBJ1-3	TRBV20-1	TGCAGTGCTCCGCCTACAGGGGGCTTAAACACCATATATTTT	CSAPPTGGLNTIYF
-	-	TRBJ1-5	TRBV7-2	TGTGCCAGCAGCTTAGCGCTCCAGGGGAGACAGCCCCAGCATTTT	CASSLALQGRQPQHF
few	-	TRBJ2-5	TRBV10-1	TGCGCCAGCAGTGAGTGGGGGGCGAGGGAGACCCAGTACTTC	CASSEWGARETQYF
few	-	TRBJ1-6	TRBV7-9	TGTGCCAGCAGCCGGTGGGATTCACCCCTCCACTTT	CASSRWDSPLHF
-	-	TRBJ1-2	TRBV7-9	TGTGCCAGCCCACACGGGGGTGGTGGCCTCAGGGGCTACACCTTC	CASPHGGGGLRGYTF
medium-sized	-	TRBJ2-7	TRBV11-3	TGTGCCAGCAGCCTATCCTCCGGGGGTTCCTACGAGCAGTACTTC	CASSLSSGGSYEQYF
few	TRBD2	TRBJ2-2	TRBV7-2	TGTGCCAGCAGCTTACCCCAGGGACTAGCGGCTCCCGGGGAGCTGTTTTTT	CASSLPQGLAAPGELFF
-	-	TRBJ2-7	TRBV21-1	TGTGCCAGCAGCAAAGCTCGGAAGTGCTACGAGCAGTACTTC	CASSKARKCYEQYF
once	-	TRBJ2-1	TRBV3-1	TGTGCCAGCAGCCAAGGAGGTTCCCAGGCGGGTGAGCAGTTCTTC	CASSQGGSQAGEQFF
-	-	TRBJ1-2	TRBV28	TGTGCCAGCAGTTTAGTGGTTGCGTTAGATGGCTACACCTTC	CASSLVVALDGYTF
few	-	TRBJ2-7	TRBV21-1	TGTGCCAGCAGCAGGAGGGACAGGGGGCGTCGTAAGTACGAGCAGTACTTC	CASSRRDRGRRKYEQYF
-	-	TRBJ2-7	TRBV11-2	TGTGCCAGCAGAGAAGATCGCCAGGGTTTATACGAGCAGTACTTC	CASREDRQGLYEQYF
few	-	TRBJ1-1	TRBV20-1	TGCAGTGCTATGGGACACATGAACACTGAAGCTTTCTTT	CSAMGHMNTEAFF
few	TRBD1	TRBJ2-2	TRBV2	TGTGCCAGCAGTTTTAGGGACAGCAGAAACACCGGGGAGCTGTTTTTT	CASSFRDSRNTGELFF